This T cell receptor (beta chain) appears in the sequencing data of a study of blood T cell repertoires in COVID-19. This CDR3 has 15 residues. Trimming removed 4 bases from V and 5 bases from J; junction bases left unmatched: 5. Germline lookup yields CDR1 KGHDR and CDR2 SFDVKD. Clones were sequenced by immunoSEQ multiplex PCR, and TCRdb holds only the in-frame ones, with some missing. The sample shows 150,000 or so clones, approximately 83% of them seen only once. The chain recombines TRBV24-1 with TRBJ2-1, with 9 bases aligning to TRBD1. The sequencing sample was made of peripheral blood. The clonotype was recovered from a woman in her sixties or seventies with acute or convalescent COVID-19. CDR3 residues: CATSDRGTGNNEQFF. CDR3 nucleotide sequence: TGTGCCACCAGTGACCGTGGGACAGGGAACAATGAGCAGTTCTTC.